Detailed here is one TCR beta chain. Antigen: not known. The source of the sample is a study of PD-1 blockade in classical Hodgkin lymphoma. Overall study context: Every 2 weeks, patients had 3 mg/kg nivolumab intravenously.

Notes on the study in general: Patients with an early start, nivolumab under 1 year after ASCT, were excluded. Complete responders showed a baseline diversity that resembled the diversity of newly diagnosed patients. It was reported that newly diagnosed patients had less baseline TCR diversity than healthy donors.

CDR1 is MNHEY and CDR2 is SMNVEV in the germline V gene (reference sequence). J was trimmed by 0 bases and V by 3 bases; bases with no gene match: 1. The CDR3 has 16 amino acids. Profiled with immunoSEQ multiplex PCR; TCRdb holds only in-frame clones, not every one. The sample yields over 25,000 clones, roughly 78% seen once. With no exception, relapse followed autologous stem cell transplantation in all patients, and brentuximab vedotin exposure varied. This specimen was peripheral blood mononuclear cells (PBMCs), taken before the second cycle of nivolumab. The V and J genes are TRBV27 and TRBJ1-6; 8 nucleotides match TRBD1. This TCR derives from a human donor with classical Hodgkin lymphoma. The CDR3 region has the DNA TGTGCCAGCAGTTTGACAGGGGTCTCCTATAATTCACCCCTCCACTTT. This translates into CASSLTGVSYNSPLHF.